Presented here are 13 T cell receptor beta chains from one specimen sequenced in a study of cytomegalovirus exposure and HLA in healthy donors (TCRdb year 2017). The library was produced with the immunoSEQ multiplex PCR assay. A mixture of 60 forward primers for TCR Vbeta segments and 13 reverse primers for TCR Jbeta segments was used in the multiplex PCR. TCRdb limited this immuneACCESS table to in-frame rearrangements with V and J called. A share of clones is missing; checked studies link under half to unresolved V genes, and the rest is unexplained. The sample table shows some 150,000 clones, and 79% are seen once. Around 6.7% of the sample goes to the ten largest clones. Material: PBMCs. The source of these receptors is a woman aged 40 to 50 in good health and CMV-seropositive.

The table lists this clone with a few counts. The V gene is TRBV28, the J gene TRBJ1-2; TRBD1 is a possible D gene (6 bases). CDR1 and CDR2 from the germline V gene are MDHEN and SYDVKM. V dropped 9 bases and J dropped 3 bases, with 20 bases sitting between them. This CDR3 has 15 amino acids. The DNA for the CDR3 is TGTGCCAGTCTGGGGGGGCGGAGAGAGGACTATGGCTACACCTTC. The encoded protein is CASLGGRREDYGYTF.

The chain is built from TRBV28 and TRBJ2-7, with 7 positions matching TRBD1. The CDR3 is made up of 15 amino acids. V was clipped by 2 bases and J by 2 bases; unmatched bases: 6. Per germline, CDR1 MDHEN and CDR2 SYDVKM. The DNA of the CDR3 is TGTGCCAGCAGTTTACCCGGGACAGATGCCTACGAGCAGTACTTC. It codes for CASSLPGTDAYEQYF.

V and J are TRBV27 and TRBJ2-5; 9 bases agree with TRBD2. CDR1 is MNHEY and CDR2 is SMNVEV in the germline V gene (reference sequence). This CDR3 has 16 residues. V shed 3 bases and J 3 bases; nucleotides not matched to a gene: 8. The CDR3 nucleotides read TGTGCCAGCAGTTTTAGTATGGGACTAGCAGAAGAGACCCAGTACTTC. This sequence encodes CASSFSMGLAEETQYF.

This rearrangement joins TRBV10-1 to TRBJ2-3; D might be TRBD1 (6 bases). The V end was cut by 5 bases, the J end by 4 bases, with 13 bases between. The CDR3 is made up of 14 amino acids. Germline CDR1 reads WNHNN; CDR2 reads SYGVQD (reference sequence). The CDR3 sequence: CASSRDMIPDTQYF. The CDR3 DNA follows: TGCGCCAGCAGTCGGGACATGATCCCAGATACGCAGTATTTT.

V and J are TRBV30 and TRBJ2-3; 11 nucleotides agree with TRBD2. The germline CDR1 and CDR2 sequences are GTSNPN and SVGIG (reference sequence). The CDR3 length is 14 residues. Germline trimming cut 6 bases from V and 4 bases from J; bases unmatched to any gene: 6. For the CDR3, the DNA is TGTGCCTGCAGACTAGCGGGGTCCTCAGATACGCAGTATTTT. Its protein product is CACRLAGSSDTQYF.

The chain employs TRBV6-1 and TRBJ1-2, with 9 bases matching TRBD1. Germline assignment: CDR1 MNHNS and CDR2 SASEGT. The CDR3 length is 15 residues. Unmatched junction bases numbered 8, after V lost 6 bases and J lost 3 bases. The CDR3 DNA reads as TGTGCCAGCAGCCGGGGACAGGGTTATGACTATGGCTACACCTTC. It is translated as CASSRGQGYDYGYTF.

The rearrangement joins TRBV6-5 to TRBJ1-6; D gene ambiguous. Germline V lookup: CDR1 MNHEY, CDR2 SVGAGI. This CDR3 spans 15 amino acids. V lost 6 bases and J lost 5, with 14 bases in between. The CDR3 DNA sequence: TGTGCCAGCAGACCACGCCGGGTGAATAATTCACCCCTCCACTTT. This gives the protein CASRPRRVNNSPLHF.

The rearrangement uses TRBV6-6 and TRBJ1-5; a possible D gene is TRBD1 (6 bases). This CDR3 contains 13 residues. V dropped 7 bases and J dropped 2 bases, with 9 bases sitting between them. Germline loops: CDR1 MNHNY, CDR2 SVGAGI (reference sequence). CDR3 protein: CASTSGGNQPQHF. CDR3 bases: TGTGCCAGCACCTCAGGGGGCAATCAGCCCCAGCATTTT.

About this clone: The junction departs from germline at one end; a sequencing error may be responsible. The chain joins TRBV27 to TRBJ2-7; a weak D match, TRBD1 (6 bases). The CDR3 consists of 15 residues. CDR1 and CDR2 (germline): MNHEY, SMNVEV (reference sequence). CDR3 nucleotides: TGTGCCGGCAGTTCCTGGACAGACTACCAAGGCGAGCAGTACTTC. The encoded protein is CAGSSWTDYQGEQYF.

The V gene is TRBV11-2, the J gene TRBJ2-2; possibly TRBD2 for D (5 bases). The V and J ends lost 3 bases and 6 bases respectively, with 14 bases between them. This CDR3 has 15 residues. The V gene's germline CDR1 is SGHAT and CDR2 FQNNGV. As DNA, the CDR3 is TGTGCCAGCAGCTTCAATCCGGCGGGCGCCGGGGAGCTGTTTTTT. Amino acids: CASSFNPAGAGELFF.

This clone was seen only once. The rearrangement links TRBV10-3 to TRBJ1-3; D remains unclear. V shed 7 bases and J shed 0 bases, with 13 bases lying between them. Germline CDR1 and CDR2: ENHRY and SYGVKD. The CDR3 sequence is 15 residues long. This CDR3 reads CAIKSGLDSGNTIYF. The CDR3 DNA sequence: TGTGCCATCAAAAGCGGCCTGGACTCTGGAAACACCATATATTTT.

The gene calls are TRBV6-1 and TRBJ2-7; the D is unclear. V lost 5 bases to trimming and J lost 0 bases, with 14 bases between them. In germline, CDR1 is MNHNS, CDR2 SASEGT. The CDR3 is made up of 15 amino acids. CDR3 nucleotides: TGTGCCAGCAGTTTGTTGTCGGTTAGCTCCTACGAGCAGTACTTC. Protein: CASSLLSVSSYEQYF.

The chain couples TRBV5-4 to TRBJ2-7; TRBD2 matches 12 bases. Germline V gene sequence: CDR1 SGHNT, CDR2 YYREEE (reference sequence). V shed 7 bases, J shed 0 bases, and the junction held 8 bases outside the gene matches. The CDR3 length is 16 residues. In DNA, the CDR3 is TGTGCCAGCGGCGATATGACTAGCGGGAGCTCCTACGAGCAGTACTTC. As protein: CASGDMTSGSSYEQYF.